The rows below give T cell receptor beta chains drawn from one sample of a study of OX40 agonist ivuxolimab in advanced cancers. This table comes from immunoSEQ multiplex PCR, and its TCRdb copy is limited to in-frame clones, with some not included. Of 65,000 to 75,000 clones listed, around 84% are singletons. The material sequenced was CD4+ or CD8+ T cells sorted from blood, taken in a trial of the OX40 agonist ivuxolimab. These TCRs come from an adult with an advanced solid tumor such as melanoma, head and neck, liver or kidney cancer. Both conserved end residues are part of each CDR3. D genes are given only for firm matches. Part of the rows lack a size; the others show once, few, many or a class for expanded clones.

>TRBV5-1|NA|TRBJ1-2|16|NA
TGCGCCAGCAGCTTGGCTCCCAACGCTTTATACACTGGCTACACCTTC
CASSLAPNALYTGYTF
>TRBV5-1|NA|TRBJ2-2|15|once
TGCGCCAGCAGCTTGGCGTCAGGGAACACCGGGGAGCTGTTTTTT
CASSLASGNTGELFF
>TRBV7-2|NA|TRBJ2-3|17|NA
TGTGCCAGCAGCTTAGGAGGGGGGGCTAGCGGCACAGATACGCAGTATTTT
CASSLGGGASGTDTQYF
>TRBV27|TRBD2|TRBJ2-2|13|NA
TGTGCCAGCAGTTTATCGGGAGGGGGGGAGCTGTTTTTT
CASSLSGGGELFF
>TRBV6-5|NA|TRBJ2-1|15|NA
TGTGCCAGCAGTTCCTCGCAGGGGATCAACAATGAGCAGTTCTTC
CASSSSQGINNEQFF
>TRBV5-1|NA|TRBJ1-1|12|NA
TGCGCCAGCAGGGAGGACAGAATGGGAGCTTTCTTT
CASREDRMGAFF
>TRBV4-2|NA|TRBJ2-3|12|NA
TGTGCCAGCAGCCAGGAGGGGGGGGGCCGCTATTTT
CASSQEGGGRYF
>TRBV28|NA|TRBJ1-5|13|NA
TGTGCCAGCAGACTTGGAGGGAATCAGCCCCAGCATTTT
CASRLGGNQPQHF
>TRBV6-5|NA|TRBJ2-2|15|NA
TGTGCCAGCAGTTACTCCGGGACAATCACCGGGGAGCTGTTTTTT
CASSYSGTITGELFF
>TRBV10-3|NA|TRBJ2-5|14|NA
TGTGCCATCGGTGTAGGAGTCCCCTTTGGGGAGCAGTACTTC
CAIGVGVPFGEQYF
>TRBV9|NA|TRBJ1-5|14|NA
TGTGCCAGCAGCGTAGGGATTGGGAATCAGCCCCAGCATTTT
CASSVGIGNQPQHF
>TRBV5-4|NA|TRBJ2-1|17|NA
TGTGCCAGCAGCTTGGCGTGGCCCAAGGGGACGTACAATGAGCAGTTCTTC
CASSLAWPKGTYNEQFF
>TRBV7-8|NA|TRBJ2-6|21|NA
TGTGCCAGCAGCTTAGGTTCACAGGGTTTTGGTTCATTTTCTGGGGCCAACGTCCTGACTTTC
CASSLGSQGFGSFSGANVLTF
>TRBV9|TRBD2|TRBJ2-1|14|NA
TGTGCCAGCAGCGGACTAGCGGTAAACAATGAGCAGTTCTTC
CASSGLAVNNEQFF
>TRBV5-1|NA|TRBJ1-3|19|NA
TGCGCCAGCACCTCCCCCCCCGTCGGTAGCAGGGTGGAAGGAAACACCATATATTTT
CASTSPPVGSRVEGNTIYF
>TRBV2|NA|TRBJ1-2|14|NA
TGTGCCAGCACTGCCCCGGACAGTTCCTATGGCTACACCTTC
CASTAPDSSYGYTF
>TRBV6-6|NA|TRBJ2-3|14|NA
TGTGCCAGCAGTTACTCGCGGACCACAGATACGCAGTATTTT
CASSYSRTTDTQYF
>TRBV30|TRBD1|TRBJ1-5|14|NA
TGTGCCTGGAGTTCAGGGGGGAAGGGGTCGACCCAGCATTTT
CAWSSGGKGSTQHF
>TRBV19|NA|TRBJ1-4|14|NA
TGTGCCAGTAGTCCTAAGGACGGATTTGAAAAACTGTTTTTT
CASSPKDGFEKLFF
>TRBV30|NA|TRBJ2-3|15|NA
TGTGCCTGGAGTGTACTCGGGACTAGCACAGATACGCAGTATTTT
CAWSVLGTSTDTQYF
>TRBV5-1|NA|TRBJ1-4|16|NA
TGCGCCAGCAGCTCCGCGGGAGCCGTAACTAATGAAAAACTGTTTTTT
CASSSAGAVTNEKLFF
>TRBV18|NA|TRBJ1-1|14|NA
TGTGCCAGCTCACCACGGGGGAAGAACACTGAAGCTTTCTTT
CASSPRGKNTEAFF
>TRBV7-8|NA|TRBJ1-1|15|NA
TGTGCCAGCAGCTTAACACGGGACGGTCCCCCTGAAGCTTTCTTT
CASSLTRDGPPEAFF
>TRBV5-4|TRBD2|TRBJ2-3|15|NA
TGTGCCAGCAGCTTGGGGCTAGCGGGAGAAGATACGCAGTATTTT
CASSLGLAGEDTQYF
>TRBV19|TRBD1|TRBJ1-2|14|NA
TGTGCCAGTAGTATCCAGGGGGGCCTGAATGGCTACACCTTC
CASSIQGGLNGYTF
>TRBV5-4|NA|TRBJ2-3|14|NA
TGTGCCAGCAGCTTGGGATGGGCCCCAGATACGCAGTATTTT
CASSLGWAPDTQYF
>TRBV2|TRBD2|TRBJ2-1|13|NA
TGTGCCAGCTCGGGCGGCGGGGGTAATGAGCAGTTCTTC
CASSGGGGNEQFF
>TRBV11-2|NA|TRBJ2-3|17|once
TGTGCCAGCAGCTTAGACCCAACTACGTCCCCTACAGATACGCAGTATTTT
CASSLDPTTSPTDTQYF
>TRBV5-4|NA|TRBJ2-7|15|NA
TGTGCCAGCAGCCAAGAAGGACGGGCCGCCTACGAGCAGTACTTC
CASSQEGRAAYEQYF
>TRBV19|NA|TRBJ1-3|15|NA
TGTGCCAGTAGACGACAGGAAAACTCTGGAAACACCATATATTTT
CASRRQENSGNTIYF
>TRBV5-1|TRBD1|TRBJ2-3|16|NA
TGCGCCAGCAGCTTCCCCGGGACAGGCACGACAGATACGCAGTATTTT
CASSFPGTGTTDTQYF
>TRBV4-3|NA|TRBJ2-2|18|NA
TGCGCCAGCAGCCAAGACCCGATGGGGGGAGGGAACACCGGGGAGCTGTTTTTT
CASSQDPMGGGNTGELFF
>TRBV27|TRBD1|TRBJ1-1|14|NA
TGTGCCAGCAGTTCTAGGGGGCTGAACACTGAAGCTTTCTTT
CASSSRGLNTEAFF
>TRBV5-1|TRBD1|TRBJ2-1|14|NA
TGCGCCAGCAGGATGACAGGGAATGAGGATGAGCAGTTCTTC
CASRMTGNEDEQFF
>TRBV4-3|TRBD1|TRBJ1-2|15|few
TGCGCCAGCAGCCAAGCTGGGCAGGGGGGATATGGCTACACCTTC
CASSQAGQGGYGYTF
>TRBV7-3|NA|TRBJ2-7|13|NA
TGTGCCAGCAGCTTAGGGCAGGACGCCCCACAGTACTTC
CASSLGQDAPQYF
>TRBV6-1|NA|TRBJ1-2|14|NA
TGTGCCAGCAGCGCAGGGGAACTCGGCTATGGCTACACCTTC
CASSAGELGYGYTF
>TRBV19|TRBD2|TRBJ2-1|15|NA
TGTGCCAGTAGCCCCCTAGCGGGAGTCTACAATGAGCAGTTCTTC
CASSPLAGVYNEQFF
>TRBV10-3|TRBD1|TRBJ1-1|16|NA
TGTGCCATCAGTGCTTTTGGTACCCGGGACAGCACTGAAGCTTTCTTT
CAISAFGTRDSTEAFF
>TRBV2|NA|TRBJ1-1|12|few
TGTGCCAGCAGTACGATGAACACTGAAGCTTTCTTT
CASSTMNTEAFF
>TRBV28|NA|TRBJ1-1|14|NA
TGTGCCAGCAGTACTCGGACGGTGAACACTGAAGCTTTCTTT
CASSTRTVNTEAFF
>TRBV9|NA|TRBJ1-1|14|NA
TGTGCCAGCAGCGTAGATCCACAAATCCCTGAAGCTTTCTTT
CASSVDPQIPEAFF
>TRBV18|NA|TRBJ1-4|15|NA
TGTGCCAGCTCACCCCTCGGGGAAGGAGGGGAAAAACTGTTTTTT
CASSPLGEGGEKLFF
>TRBV10-2|TRBD2|TRBJ2-3|15|NA
TGCGCCAGCAGGGTAGCGGGGGGGCCCCCAGATACGCAGTATTTT
CASRVAGGPPDTQYF
>TRBV4-3|TRBD1|TRBJ2-1|12|few
TGCGCCAGCAGCCTGGACAGGGATGAGCAGTTCTTC
CASSLDRDEQFF
>TRBV6-5|TRBD1|TRBJ2-5|14|NA
TGTGCCAGCAGTCGCAGTCAGACAGGGGGTACCCAGTACTTC
CASSRSQTGGTQYF
>TRBV4-2|NA|TRBJ2-3|15|once
TGTGCCAGCAGCCAAGACCTAGCTAGCACAGATACGCAGTATTTT
CASSQDLASTDTQYF
>TRBV7-2|NA|TRBJ2-1|18|NA
TGTGCCAGCAGCTTAATGCCCCCCGGGACGGGTTACTACAATGAGCAGTTCTTC
CASSLMPPGTGYYNEQFF